This T cell receptor beta chain was identified during a study of CD8+ T cells in alopecia areata. The study, taken as a whole, reports: Scalp samples also contribute reads from the resident alphabeta T cells found in normal skin.

RNA extraction was followed by reverse transcription into cDNA, which acted as the sequencing template. TCRdb's table, derived via immunoSEQ multiplex PCR, lists solely in-frame clones and lacks some. The sample lists 150,000 to 250,000 clones, 58% seen once, with roughly 5.8% in the top ten. In this sample, this clone turned up a few times. Its antigen is not known. The treatment is: oral pan-JAK inhibitor, 5-10 mg twice daily. From alopecia areata patients, lesional scalp punch biopsies and peripheral blood were collected. V shed 0 bases, J shed 9 bases, and the junction held 3 bases outside the gene matches. There are 15 residues in the CDR3. Germline lookup yields CDR1 SGHRS and CDR2 YFSETQ.

The chain couples TRBV5-1 to TRBJ2-1, with 13 bases aligning to TRBD2. The TCR originated in a human donor with alopecia areata. The source material was CD4+ T cells sorted from blood, sampled at week 24, from a patient treated with tofacitinib. CDR3 loop: CASSLEGLAGVEQFF. DNA of the CDR3: TGCGCCAGCAGCTTGGAAGGACTAGCGGGAGTTGAGCAGTTCTTC.